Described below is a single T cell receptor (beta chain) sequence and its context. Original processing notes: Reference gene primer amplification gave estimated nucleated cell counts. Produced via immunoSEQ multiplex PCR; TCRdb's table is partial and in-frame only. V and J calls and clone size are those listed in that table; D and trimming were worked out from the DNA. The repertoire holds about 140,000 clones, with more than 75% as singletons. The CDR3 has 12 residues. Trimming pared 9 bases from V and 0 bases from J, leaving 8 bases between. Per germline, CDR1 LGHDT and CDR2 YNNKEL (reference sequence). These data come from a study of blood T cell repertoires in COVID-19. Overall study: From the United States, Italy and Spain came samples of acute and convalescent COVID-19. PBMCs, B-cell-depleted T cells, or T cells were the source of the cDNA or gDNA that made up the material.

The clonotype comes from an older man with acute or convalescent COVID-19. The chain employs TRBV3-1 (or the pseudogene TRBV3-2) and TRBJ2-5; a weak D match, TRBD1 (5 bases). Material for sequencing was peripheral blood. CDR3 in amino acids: CASDSYQETQYF. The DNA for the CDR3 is TGTGCCAGTGACAGCTACCAAGAGACCCAGTACTTC.